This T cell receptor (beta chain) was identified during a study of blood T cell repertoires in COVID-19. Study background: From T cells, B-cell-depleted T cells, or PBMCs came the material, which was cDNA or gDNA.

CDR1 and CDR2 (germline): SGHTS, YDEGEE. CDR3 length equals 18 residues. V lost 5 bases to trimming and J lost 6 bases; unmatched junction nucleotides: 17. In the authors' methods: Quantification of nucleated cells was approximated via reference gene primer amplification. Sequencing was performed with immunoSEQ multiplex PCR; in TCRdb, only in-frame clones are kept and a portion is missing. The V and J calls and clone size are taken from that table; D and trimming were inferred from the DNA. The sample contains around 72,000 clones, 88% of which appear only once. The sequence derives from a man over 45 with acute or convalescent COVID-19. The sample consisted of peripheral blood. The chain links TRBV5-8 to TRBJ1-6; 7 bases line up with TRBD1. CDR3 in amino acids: CASRLVRWGTDLNSPLHF. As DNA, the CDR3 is TGTGCCAGCAGACTAGTGCGGTGGGGGACAGACCTTAATTCACCCCTCCACTTT. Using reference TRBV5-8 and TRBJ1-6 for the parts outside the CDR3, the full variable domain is EAGVTQSPTHLIKTRGQQATLRCSPISGHTSVYWYQQALGLGLQFLLWYDEGEERNRGNFPPRFSGRQFPNYSSELNVNALELEDSALYLCASRLVRWGTDLNSPLHFGNGTRLTVT.